Sequencing of this TCR beta chain was carried out in a study of blood T cell repertoires in COVID-19. For the study at large: The United States, Italy and Spain supplied acute and convalescent COVID-19 samples. From T cells, B-cell-depleted T cells, or PBMCs came the material, which was cDNA or gDNA.

Per the authors' pipeline: By means of reference gene primer amplification, nucleated cell counts were estimated. Using immunoSEQ multiplex PCR, the repertoire was profiled, and TCRdb retains in-frame clones only, with some absent. That table furnishes V, J and clone size, whereas the DNA furnished D and trimming. The table has about 95,000 clones, about 89% seen once. V shed 6 bases and J 6 bases; nucleotides not matched to a gene: 5. The CDR3 spans 13 residues. Germline V CDR1 and CDR2: MNHEY, SVGAGI. The TCR sequence derives from a woman aged 70-85 years with acute or convalescent COVID-19. Sequencing was performed on peripheral blood. The V and J genes are TRBV6-5 and TRBJ1-2; 9 bases fit TRBD1. The chain's CDR3 is CASSRTGGDGYTF. The DNA of the CDR3 is TGTGCCAGCAGCCGAACAGGGGGCGATGGCTACACCTTC.